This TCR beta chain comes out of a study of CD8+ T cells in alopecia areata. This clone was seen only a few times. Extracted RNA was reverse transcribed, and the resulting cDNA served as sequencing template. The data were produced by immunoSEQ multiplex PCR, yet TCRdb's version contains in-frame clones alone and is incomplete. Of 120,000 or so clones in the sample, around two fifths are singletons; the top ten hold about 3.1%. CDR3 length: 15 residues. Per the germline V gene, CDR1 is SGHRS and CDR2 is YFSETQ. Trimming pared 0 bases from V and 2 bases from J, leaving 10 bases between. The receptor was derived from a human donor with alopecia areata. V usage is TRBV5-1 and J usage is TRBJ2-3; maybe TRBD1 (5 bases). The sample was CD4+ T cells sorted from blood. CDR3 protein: CASSLEGKSTDTQYF. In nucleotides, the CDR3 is TGCGCCAGCAGCTTGGAGGGGAAATCCACAGATACGCAGTATTTT.